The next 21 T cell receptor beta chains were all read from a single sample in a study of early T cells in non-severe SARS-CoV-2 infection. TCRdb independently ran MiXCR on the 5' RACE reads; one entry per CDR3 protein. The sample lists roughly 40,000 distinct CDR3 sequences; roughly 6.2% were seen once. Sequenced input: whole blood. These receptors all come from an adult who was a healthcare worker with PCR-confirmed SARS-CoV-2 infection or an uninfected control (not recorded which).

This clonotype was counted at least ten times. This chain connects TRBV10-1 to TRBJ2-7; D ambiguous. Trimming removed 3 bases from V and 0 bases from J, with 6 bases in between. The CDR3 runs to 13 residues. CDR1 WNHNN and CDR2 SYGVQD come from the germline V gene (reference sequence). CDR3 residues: CASSDGPSYEQYF. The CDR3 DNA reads TGCGCCAGCAGTGACGGACCCTCCTACGAGCAGTACTTC.

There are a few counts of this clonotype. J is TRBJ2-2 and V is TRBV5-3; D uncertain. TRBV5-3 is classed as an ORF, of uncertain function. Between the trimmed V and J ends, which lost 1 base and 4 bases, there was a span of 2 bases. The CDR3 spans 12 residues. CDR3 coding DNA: TGTGCCAGAAGCTTGACCACCGGGGAGCTGTTTTTT. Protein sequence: CARSLTTGELFF.

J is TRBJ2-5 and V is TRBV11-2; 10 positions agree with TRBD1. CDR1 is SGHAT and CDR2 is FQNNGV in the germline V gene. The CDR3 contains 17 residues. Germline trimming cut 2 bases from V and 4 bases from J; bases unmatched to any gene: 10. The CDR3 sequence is CASSLRPWGDRGETQYF. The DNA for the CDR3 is TGTGCCAGCAGCTTACGTCCCTGGGGGGACAGGGGAGAGACCCAGTACTTC.

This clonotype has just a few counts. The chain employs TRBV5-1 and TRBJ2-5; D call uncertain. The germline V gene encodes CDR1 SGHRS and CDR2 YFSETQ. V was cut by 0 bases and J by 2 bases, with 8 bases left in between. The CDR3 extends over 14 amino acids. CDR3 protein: CASSLGPEQETQYF. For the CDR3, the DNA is TGCGCCAGCAGCTTGGGCCCAGAACAAGAGACCCAGTACTTC.

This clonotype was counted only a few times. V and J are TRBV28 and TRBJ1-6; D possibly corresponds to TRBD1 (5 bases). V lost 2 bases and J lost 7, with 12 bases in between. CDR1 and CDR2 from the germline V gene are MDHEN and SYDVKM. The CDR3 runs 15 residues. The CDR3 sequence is CASSLNEGRNSPLHF. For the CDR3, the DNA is TGTGCCAGCAGTTTAAATGAGGGGAGGAATTCACCCCTCCACTTT.

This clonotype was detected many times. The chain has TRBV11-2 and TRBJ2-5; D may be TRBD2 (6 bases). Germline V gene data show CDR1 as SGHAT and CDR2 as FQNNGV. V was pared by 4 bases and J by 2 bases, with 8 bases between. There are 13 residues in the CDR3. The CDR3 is CASSSSGQETQYF. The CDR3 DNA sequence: TGTGCCAGCAGCTCCAGCGGGCAAGAGACCCAGTACTTC.

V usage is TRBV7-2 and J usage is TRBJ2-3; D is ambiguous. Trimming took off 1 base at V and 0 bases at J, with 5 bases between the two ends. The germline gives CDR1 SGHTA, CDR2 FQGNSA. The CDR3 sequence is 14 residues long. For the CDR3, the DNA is TGTGCCAGCAGCTTAGACGGGAGCACAGATACGCAGTATTTT. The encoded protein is CASSLDGSTDTQYF. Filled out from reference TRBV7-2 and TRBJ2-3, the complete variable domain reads GAGVSQSPSNKVTEKGKDVELRCDPISGHTALYWYRQSLGQGLEFLIYFQGNSAPDKSGLPSDRFSAERTGGSVSTLTIQRTQQEDSAVYLCASSLDGSTDTQYFGPGTRLTVL.

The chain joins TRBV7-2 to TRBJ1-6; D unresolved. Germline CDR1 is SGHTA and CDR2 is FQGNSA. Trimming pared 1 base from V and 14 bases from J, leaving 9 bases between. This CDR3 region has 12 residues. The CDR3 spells CASSLGPSALHF. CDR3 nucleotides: TGTGCCAGCAGCTTAGGTCCCTCGGCCCTCCACTTT.

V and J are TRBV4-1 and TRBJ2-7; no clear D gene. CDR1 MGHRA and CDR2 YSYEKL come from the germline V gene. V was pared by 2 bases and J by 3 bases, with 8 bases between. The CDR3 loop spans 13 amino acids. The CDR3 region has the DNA TGCGCCAGCAGCCAAATAGTCTTCTACGAGCAGTACTTC. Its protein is CASSQIVFYEQYF.

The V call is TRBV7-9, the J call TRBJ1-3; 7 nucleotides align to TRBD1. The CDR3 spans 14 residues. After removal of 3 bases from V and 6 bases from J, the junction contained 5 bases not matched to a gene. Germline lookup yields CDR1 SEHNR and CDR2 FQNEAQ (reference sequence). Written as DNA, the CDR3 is TGTGCCAGCAGCTTCCCTGGGACAGAAAACACCATATATTTT. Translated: CASSFPGTENTIYF.

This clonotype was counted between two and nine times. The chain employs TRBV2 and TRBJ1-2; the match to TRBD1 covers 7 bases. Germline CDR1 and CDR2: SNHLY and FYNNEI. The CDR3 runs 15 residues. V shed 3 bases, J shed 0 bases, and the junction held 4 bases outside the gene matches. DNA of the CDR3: TGTGCCAGCAGTGATGACAGGGCCGCTAACTATGGCTACACCTTC. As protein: CASSDDRAANYGYTF.

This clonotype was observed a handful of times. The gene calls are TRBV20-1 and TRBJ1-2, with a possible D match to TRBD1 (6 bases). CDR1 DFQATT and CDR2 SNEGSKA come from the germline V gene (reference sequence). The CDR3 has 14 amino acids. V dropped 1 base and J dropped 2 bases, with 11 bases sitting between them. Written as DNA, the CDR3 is TGCAGTGCTAGAGTTCCGGGGGCGAACTATGGCTACACCTTC. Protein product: CSARVPGANYGYTF.

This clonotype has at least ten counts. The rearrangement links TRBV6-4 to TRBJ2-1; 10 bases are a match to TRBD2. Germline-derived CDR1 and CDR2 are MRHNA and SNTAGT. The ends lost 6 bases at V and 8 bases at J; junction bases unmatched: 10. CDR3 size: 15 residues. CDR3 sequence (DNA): TGTGCCAGCAGGGCCCAAAGCGGGGGGGCTGATGAGCAGTTCTTC. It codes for CASRAQSGGADEQFF.

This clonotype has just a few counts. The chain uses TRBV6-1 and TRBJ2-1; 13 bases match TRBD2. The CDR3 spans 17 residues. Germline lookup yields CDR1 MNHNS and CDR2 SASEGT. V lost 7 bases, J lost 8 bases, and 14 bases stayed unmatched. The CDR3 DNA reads TGTGCCAGCACTAAGAAAAGAGGACTAGCGGGGGAGGATGAGCAGTTCTTC. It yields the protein CASTKKRGLAGEDEQFF.

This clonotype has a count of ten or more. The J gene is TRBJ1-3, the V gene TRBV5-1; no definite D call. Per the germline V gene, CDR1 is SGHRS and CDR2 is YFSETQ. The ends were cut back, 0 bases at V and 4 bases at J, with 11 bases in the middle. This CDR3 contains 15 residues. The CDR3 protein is CASSLDGSSGNTIYF. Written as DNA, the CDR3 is TGCGCCAGCAGCTTGGACGGGTCCTCCGGAAACACCATATATTTT.

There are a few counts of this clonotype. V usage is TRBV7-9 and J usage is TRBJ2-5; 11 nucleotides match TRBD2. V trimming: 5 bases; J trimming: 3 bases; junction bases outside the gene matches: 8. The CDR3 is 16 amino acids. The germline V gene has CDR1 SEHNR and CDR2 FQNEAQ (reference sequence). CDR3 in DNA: TGTGCCAGCAGCCTCCGCCCGACTAGCGGGGAAGAGACCCAGTACTTC. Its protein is CASSLRPTSGEETQYF.

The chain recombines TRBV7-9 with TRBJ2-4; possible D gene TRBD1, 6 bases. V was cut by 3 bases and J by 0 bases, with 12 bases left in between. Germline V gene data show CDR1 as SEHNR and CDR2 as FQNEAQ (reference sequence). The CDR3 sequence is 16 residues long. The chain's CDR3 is CASSFGQSLAKNIQYF. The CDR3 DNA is TGTGCCAGCAGCTTCGGACAGTCCCTAGCCAAAAACATTCAGTACTTC.

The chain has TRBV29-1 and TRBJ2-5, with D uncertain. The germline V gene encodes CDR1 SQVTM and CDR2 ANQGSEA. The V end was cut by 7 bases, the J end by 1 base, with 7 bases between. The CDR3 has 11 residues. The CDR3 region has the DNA TGCAGCGCAAGGCGCCAAGAGACCCAGTACTTC. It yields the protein CSARRQETQYF.

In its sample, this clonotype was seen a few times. DNA of the CDR3: TGCGCCAGCAGCGGAAGCCAGGGGAACTACGAGCAGTACTTC. As protein: CASSGSQGNYEQYF. V and J are TRBV4-1 and TRBJ2-7; possible D gene TRBD1, 6 bases. In germline, CDR1 is MGHRA, CDR2 YSYEKL. The germline V and J ends were trimmed by 5 bases and 3 bases, with 14 bases remaining between them. This CDR3 is built from 14 residues.

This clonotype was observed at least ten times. The CDR3 DNA is TGTGCCAGCAGTGAGTACAGGACATCAAGCTCCTACAATGAGCAGTTCTTC. Translated: CASSEYRTSSSYNEQFF. V usage is TRBV2 and J usage is TRBJ2-1, with D perhaps matching TRBD1 (5 bases). Germline-derived CDR1 and CDR2 are SNHLY and FYNNEI. V lost 3 bases and J 0 bases, leaving 15 bases between the germline ends. The CDR3 runs to 17 residues.

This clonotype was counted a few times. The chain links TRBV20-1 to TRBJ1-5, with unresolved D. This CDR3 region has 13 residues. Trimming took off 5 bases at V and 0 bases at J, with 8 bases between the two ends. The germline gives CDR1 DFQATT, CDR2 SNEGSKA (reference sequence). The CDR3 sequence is CSAWTDSNQPQHF. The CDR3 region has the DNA TGCAGTGCTTGGACGGATAGCAATCAGCCCCAGCATTTT.